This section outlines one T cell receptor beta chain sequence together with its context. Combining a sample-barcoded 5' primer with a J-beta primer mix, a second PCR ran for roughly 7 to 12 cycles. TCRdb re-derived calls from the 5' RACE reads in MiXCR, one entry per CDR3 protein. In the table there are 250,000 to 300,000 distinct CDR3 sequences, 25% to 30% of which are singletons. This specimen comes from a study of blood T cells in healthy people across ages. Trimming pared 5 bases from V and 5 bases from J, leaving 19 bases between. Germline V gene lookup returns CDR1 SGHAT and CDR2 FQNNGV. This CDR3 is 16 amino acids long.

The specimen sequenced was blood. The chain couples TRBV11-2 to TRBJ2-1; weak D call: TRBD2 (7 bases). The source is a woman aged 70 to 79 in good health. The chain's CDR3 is CASSVWGREFDNEQFF. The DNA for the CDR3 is TGTGCCAGCAGCGTATGGGGGCGGGAGTTCGACAATGAGCAGTTCTTC.